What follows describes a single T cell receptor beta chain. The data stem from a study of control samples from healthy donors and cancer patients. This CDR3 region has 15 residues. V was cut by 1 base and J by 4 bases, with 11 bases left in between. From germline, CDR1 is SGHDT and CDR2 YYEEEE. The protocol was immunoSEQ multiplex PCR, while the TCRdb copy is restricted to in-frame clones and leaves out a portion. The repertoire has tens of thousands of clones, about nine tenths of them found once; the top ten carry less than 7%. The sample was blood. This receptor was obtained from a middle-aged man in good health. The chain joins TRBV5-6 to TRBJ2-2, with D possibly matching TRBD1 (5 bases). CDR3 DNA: TGTGCCAGCAGCTTGAACAGGCTACCCACCGGGGAGCTGTTTTTT. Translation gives CASSLNRLPTGELFF.